This T cell receptor beta chain was retrieved from a study of metastatic and nonmetastatic thyroid tumors. On the study more broadly: Samples came from malignant and benign thyroid patients, and repertoires were compared across blood and tumor or nodule tissue.

V was clipped by 11 bases and J by 8 bases, with 18 bases between them. CDR1 is MNHNS and CDR2 is SASEGT in the germline V gene. The CDR3 has 12 amino acids. This clone was picked up a small number of times. Before thyroid surgery, none of the patients had received any treatment. MiXCR was used by TCRdb to re-call the PCR reads. The sample comprises some 45,000 clones, 12% of which are singletons, and approximately 8.8% rests with the top ten. J is TRBJ1-2 and V is TRBV6-1; D perhaps matches TRBD1 (6 bases). Input material: blood. The source is a male donor with papillary thyroid cancer or a benign thyroid nodule (not recorded which). Some clones in this sample may be carry-over from other donors' samples. The chain's CDR3 is CAGIYRARGYTF. Here the CDR3 DNA reads TGTGCCGGCATCTACAGGGCTAGGGGCTACACCTTC.